This passage covers 30 T cell receptor beta chains from one sample sequenced in a study of blood T cell repertoires in COVID-19. This table comes from immunoSEQ multiplex PCR, and its TCRdb copy is limited to in-frame clones, with some not included. This table holds about 220,000 clones, roughly four fifths found once. The sample comprised PBMCs or T cells enriched from blood (not recorded which). The receptor source for this set is a woman aged 60-70 years who had recovered from COVID-19.

The count of this clone is one. The chain carries TRBV5-1 and TRBJ2-3; 8 bases match TRBD2. The CDR3 runs to 13 residues. Germline V gene sequence: CDR1 SGHRS, CDR2 YFSETQ. Losses at the gene ends were 9 bases for V and 6 bases for J; bases not matched to a gene: 9. This chain's CDR3 is CATAPTGGDTQYF. The CDR3, as DNA: TGCGCCACCGCTCCGACGGGGGGGGATACGCAGTATTTT.

This clone was observed once. The gene calls are TRBV6-5 and TRBJ2-1; 7 bases match TRBD2. The CDR3 is 13 residues long. J gave up 8 bases and V 0 bases, and 1 base lay outside the gene matches. In germline, CDR1 is MNHEY, CDR2 SVGAGI. The CDR3 region has the DNA TGTGCCAGCAGTTACTCCGGACTAGATGAGCAGTTCTTC. Its protein product is CASSYSGLDEQFF.

This chain joins TRBV19 and TRBJ2-7; 10 bases match TRBD1. The CDR3 spans 12 residues. J was trimmed by 6 bases and V by 5 bases; bases with no gene match: 1. Germline V lookup: CDR1 LNHDA, CDR2 SQIVND (reference sequence). The CDR3 bases are TGTGCCAGTAGTGGACAGGGGGGCGAGCAGTACTTC. This gives the protein CASSGQGGEQYF.

In this sample, this clone turned up once. V usage is TRBV10-3 and J usage is TRBJ2-1; TRBD2 matches at 9 bases. The CDR3 spans 14 residues. After removal of 8 bases from V and 6 bases from J, the junction contained 8 bases not matched to a gene. Germline V gene sequence: CDR1 ENHRY, CDR2 SYGVKD. CDR3 region: CAISRLAEINEQFF. The CDR3 coding sequence is TGTGCCATCTCCCGACTAGCGGAAATCAATGAGCAGTTCTTC.

V gene TRBV20-1 combines with J gene TRBJ2-7; D is perhaps TRBD2 (6 bases). The germline V and J ends were trimmed by 3 bases and 2 bases, with 8 bases remaining between them. The germline V gene encodes CDR1 DFQATT and CDR2 SNEGSKA (reference sequence). This CDR3 spans 12 amino acids. For the CDR3, the DNA is TGCAGTGCTAGTCAGCGGGCCTACGAGCAGTACTTC. It encodes CSASQRAYEQYF.

The chain carries TRBV19 and TRBJ2-1; possible D gene TRBD1, 6 bases. There are 15 residues in the CDR3. Germline assignment: CDR1 LNHDA and CDR2 SQIVND (reference sequence). V dropped 8 bases and J dropped 0 bases, with 14 bases sitting between them. Here the CDR3 DNA reads TGTGCCAGTGGGGCTAGGGGGAGCTCCTACAATGAGCAGTTCTTC. This encodes CASGARGSSYNEQFF.

This sequence joins TRBV18 and TRBJ2-2; perhaps TRBD2 as D (5 bases). Germline CDR1 is KGHSH and CDR2 is LQKENI. The CDR3 totals 12 residues. The ends were cut back, 9 bases at V and 5 bases at J, with 10 bases in the middle. The CDR3 sequence is CASQDLTGELFF. In DNA form, the CDR3 reads TGTGCCAGTCAGGACTTAACCGGGGAGCTGTTTTTT.

Only a few counts were recorded for this clone. V usage is TRBV6-6 and J usage is TRBJ1-1, with D possibly TRBD1 on 5 matching bases. The germline V and J ends were trimmed by 0 bases and 8 bases, with 16 bases remaining between them. CDR1 and CDR2 from the germline V gene are MNHNY and SVGAGI (reference sequence). This CDR3 has 15 residues. As DNA, the CDR3 is TGTGCCAGCAGTTACTCGTGGGGCAACCGAGTCGAAGCTTTCTTT. This gives the protein CASSYSWGNRVEAFF.

The rearrangement links TRBV2 to TRBJ2-5; D unresolved. Trimming left V 7 bases short and J 2 bases short, with 11 bases between. The germline V gene has CDR1 SNHLY and CDR2 FYNNEI. This CDR3 contains 13 residues. The CDR3 loop is CASTSVLQETQYF. CDR3 DNA: TGTGCCAGCACCTCGGTGTTACAAGAGACCCAGTACTTC.

This clone was counted a single time. This chain uses TRBV19 with TRBJ2-1; 14 bases are a match to TRBD2. CDR1 and CDR2 (germline): LNHDA, SQIVND (reference sequence). Trimming at V came to 0 bases and at J to 6 bases, leaving 4 bases not matched to a gene. The CDR3 totals 17 residues. The CDR3 here is CASSIDEGLAGVNEQFF. As DNA, the CDR3 is TGTGCCAGTAGTATAGATGAGGGACTAGCGGGAGTCAATGAGCAGTTCTTC.

The CDR3 sequence is CASSLEDRGQNTEAFF. Here the CDR3 DNA reads TGTGCCAGCAGCTTGGAGGACAGGGGGCAGAACACTGAAGCTTTCTTT. V gene TRBV5-4 combines with J gene TRBJ1-1, with 11 bases identical to TRBD1. The CDR3 has 16 amino acids. Trimming removed 0 bases from V and 1 base from J; junction bases left unmatched: 2. From germline, CDR1 is SGHNT and CDR2 YYREEE (reference sequence).

The DNA of the CDR3 is TGTGCCAGCAAGCACGCAGGTACCTACGAGCAGTACTTC. Protein product: CASKHAGTYEQYF. The genes are TRBV6-5 and TRBJ2-7, with D hard to call. The germline V gene has CDR1 MNHEY and CDR2 SVGAGI. This CDR3 spans 13 amino acids. The V and J ends lost 7 bases and 2 bases respectively, with 12 bases between them.

This chain uses TRBV11-2 with TRBJ1-2, with 9 bases aligning to TRBD1. The CDR3 contains 15 residues. Trimming took 4 bases from V and 8 from J; bases not matched to a gene: 11. CDR1 is SGHAT, CDR2 FQNNGV, per germline. CDR3 residues: CASSSINRGQGGYTF. CDR3 coding DNA: TGTGCCAGCAGCTCCATAAACAGGGGACAGGGCGGCTACACCTTC.

The rearrangement joins TRBV4-1 to TRBJ1-1, with no clear D. Germline V gene lookup returns CDR1 MGHRA and CDR2 YSYEKL. V lost 1 base, J lost 11 bases, and 11 bases lay in between. The CDR3 contains 12 residues. In DNA form, the CDR3 reads TGCGCCAGCAGCCAAGGTGTTACTAGGGCTTTCTTT. Residues: CASSQGVTRAFF.

The genes are TRBV3-1 (or the pseudogene TRBV3-2) and TRBJ2-7; the D is unclear. Per germline, CDR1 LGHDT and CDR2 YNNKEL (reference sequence). Trimming removed 1 base from V and 3 bases from J, with 10 bases in between. The CDR3 sequence is 14 residues long. CDR3: CASSQGARGYEQYF. The CDR3 coding sequence is TGTGCCAGCAGCCAAGGAGCCAGAGGCTACGAGCAGTACTTC.

This chain links TRBV29-1 with TRBJ2-6, with 8 bases identical to TRBD1. Germline loops: CDR1 SQVTM, CDR2 ANQGSEA. The CDR3 length is 17 residues. V lost 6 bases and J lost 0; bases outside the gene matches: 10. The CDR3 here is CSVRGDRSPSGANVLTF. CDR3 coding DNA: TGCAGCGTCCGCGGGGACAGGAGTCCCTCTGGGGCCAACGTCCTGACTTTC. The full variable domain, its missing parts supplied by reference TRBV29-1 and TRBJ2-6, is SAVISQKPSRDICQRGTSLTIQCQVDSQVTMMFWYRQQPGQSLTLIATANQGSEATYESGFVIDKFPISRPNLTFSTLTVSNMSPEDSSIYLCSVRGDRSPSGANVLTFGAGSRLTVL.

The chain employs TRBV25-1 and TRBJ1-1, with D maybe TRBD1 (5 bases). The CDR3 spans 11 residues. Trimming took 4 bases from V and 5 from J, leaving 5 bases between them. Germline V gives CDR1 MGHDK, CDR2 SYGVNS. CDR3 protein: CASSAGTEAFF. The CDR3 region has the DNA TGTGCCAGCAGTGCAGGGACTGAAGCTTTCTTT.

This clone was recorded a few times. This sequence joins TRBV4-1 and TRBJ1-5; 9 bases are shared with TRBD1. Germline V gene sequence: CDR1 MGHRA, CDR2 YSYEKL. After removal of 1 base from V and 6 bases from J, the junction contained 10 bases not matched to a gene. The CDR3 runs to 17 residues. The CDR3, as DNA: TGCGCCAGCAGCCAAGTTTCCGGGACAGGGATGACTCAGCCCCAGCATTTT. Amino acid sequence: CASSQVSGTGMTQPQHF.

This chain joins TRBV2 and TRBJ2-7; D is unresolved. CDR1 is SNHLY, CDR2 FYNNEI, per germline. V dropped 6 bases and J dropped 5 bases, with 8 bases sitting between them. The CDR3 is 11 amino acids. The CDR3 sequence: CASRATNEQYF. DNA for the CDR3: TGTGCCAGCAGAGCGACCAACGAGCAGTACTTC.

This rearrangement joins TRBV27 to TRBJ2-2; 11 bases agree with TRBD2. V gave up 5 bases and J gave up 2 bases; unmatched junction bases: 7. The CDR3 has 17 amino acids. CDR1 and CDR2 from the germline V gene are MNHEY and SMNVEV (reference sequence). The CDR3 protein is CASSGTSGGVNTGELFF. CDR3 sequence (DNA): TGTGCCAGCAGTGGCACTAGCGGGGGTGTAAACACCGGGGAGCTGTTTTTT.

The chain is built from TRBV18 and TRBJ1-1, with 7 bases identical to TRBD1. Germline-derived CDR1 and CDR2 are KGHSH and LQKENI. Trimming at V came to 5 bases and at J to 1 base, leaving 13 bases not matched to a gene. The CDR3 spans 17 residues. The CDR3 spells CASSSETGIRENTEAFF. The CDR3 DNA follows: TGTGCCAGCTCATCCGAGACAGGGATCAGGGAGAACACTGAAGCTTTCTTT.

V and J are TRBV19 and TRBJ1-1; D may be TRBD1 (6 bases). The germline V gene encodes CDR1 LNHDA and CDR2 SQIVND (reference sequence). This CDR3 contains 13 residues. Deletions cut 6 bases from V and 2 bases from J, with 10 bases between. The CDR3 loop is CASRQGPNTEAFF. In nucleotides, the CDR3 is TGTGCCAGTAGACAGGGCCCTAACACTGAAGCTTTCTTT.

The chain combines TRBV27 with TRBJ2-5; 8 bases align to TRBD1. The V segment lost 2 bases and the J segment 1 base; nucleotides outside the gene matches: 9. Per the germline V gene, CDR1 is MNHEY and CDR2 is SMNVEV (reference sequence). This CDR3 has 17 amino acids. The chain's CDR3 is CASSLSWDRTFQETQYF. As DNA, the CDR3 is TGTGCCAGCAGTTTAAGTTGGGACAGGACGTTCCAAGAGACCCAGTACTTC.

The gene calls are TRBV18 and TRBJ1-4; 7 nucleotides align to TRBD1. The CDR3 is made up of 14 amino acids. The germline CDR1 and CDR2 sequences are KGHSH and LQKENI. The junction had 10 bases not matched to a gene; V was cut back by 8 bases and J by 7 bases. The CDR3: CASAGTVQGEKLFF. CDR3 in DNA: TGTGCCAGCGCTGGGACAGTTCAGGGTGAAAAACTGTTTTTT.

This clone was recorded a few times. The chain joins TRBV3-1 (or the pseudogene TRBV3-2) to TRBJ1-2; D is unresolved. The germline V gene has CDR1 LGHDT and CDR2 YNNKEL (reference sequence). The V gene lost 4 bases and the J gene lost 2 bases, with 8 bases spanning the gap. The CDR3 is 13 residues long. The CDR3 loop reads CASSREVNYGYTF. CDR3 DNA: TGTGCCAGCAGCCGGGAGGTAAACTATGGCTACACCTTC.

The chain has TRBV6-2 or TRBV6-3 and TRBJ2-7; weak D call: TRBD2 (6 bases). Trimming took 4 bases from V and 3 from J, leaving 19 bases between them. CDR1 and CDR2 from the germline V gene are MNHEY and SVGEGT. The length of the CDR3 is 16 residues. The CDR3 DNA reads as TGTGCCAGCAGTTCCCTGAGGACTAAAGTAGGCTACGAGCAGTACTTC. This codes for CASSSLRTKVGYEQYF.

V gene TRBV12-5 combines with J gene TRBJ2-1; D might be TRBD2 (5 bases). Germline V lookup: CDR1 LGHNT, CDR2 FRNRAP. The CDR3 is 18 amino acids. V lost 0 bases to trimming and J lost 0 bases, with 15 bases between them. The CDR3 nucleotides read TGTGCTAGTGGTTTGGTACGGGAAACCCTGAACTCCTACAATGAGCAGTTCTTC. This translates into CASGLVRETLNSYNEQFF.

The J gene is TRBJ1-4, the V gene TRBV18, with TRBD1 matching 7 bases. CDR3 length: 16 amino acids. The J segment lost 7 bases and the V segment lost 5 bases, leaving 13 bases of the junction unmatched. CDR1 and CDR2 (germline): KGHSH, LQKENI. The CDR3 sequence: CASSMDRILGGEKLFF. The CDR3 bases are TGTGCCAGCTCAATGGACAGGATATTAGGTGGTGAAAAACTGTTTTTT.

The V call is TRBV18, the J call TRBJ2-2; perhaps TRBD2 as D (6 bases). The CDR3 sequence is 16 residues long. The germline V and J ends were trimmed by 3 bases and 5 bases, with 16 bases remaining between them. Germline V gene lookup returns CDR1 KGHSH and CDR2 LQKENI. CDR3 amino acids: CASSPTVTRKTGELFF. The CDR3 DNA is TGTGCCAGCTCACCGACGGTGACTAGAAAAACCGGGGAGCTGTTTTTT. The entire variable domain, with the rest obtained from reference TRBV18 and TRBJ2-2, is as follows: NAGVMQNPRHLVRRRGQEARLRCSPMKGHSHVYWYRQLPEEGLKFMVYLQKENIIDESGMPKERFSAEFPKEGPSILRIQQVVRGDSAAYFCASSPTVTRKTGELFFGEGSRLTVL.

V usage is TRBV5-4 and J usage is TRBJ1-2; D possibly corresponds to TRBD1 (6 bases). The V end was cut by 1 base, the J end by 4 bases, with 14 bases between. The CDR3 contains 15 residues. The V gene's germline CDR1 is SGHNT and CDR2 YYREEE (reference sequence). The CDR3 sequence: CASSLNVGAPYGYTF. The DNA of the CDR3 is TGTGCCAGCAGCTTGAACGTGGGGGCACCCTATGGCTACACCTTC.